The 26 T cell receptor beta chains below all came from one sample that was sequenced in a study of CD8+CD57+ T cells in acquired aplastic anemia. Genomic DNA was employed as the template in profiling TCR beta VDJ and CDR3. TCRdb passed the reads through MiXCR, listing each CDR3 protein once. The repertoire has 150,000 to 200,000 distinct CDR3 sequences, less than 55% of them found once; the top ten carry approximately 2.9%. The sample was sorted CD4+, CD8+, or CD8+CD57+ T cells (not recorded which) from PBMCs. Receptors were obtained from a human donor in good health.

The chain has TRBV18 and TRBJ2-7; 15 bases align to TRBD2. Looked up from germline, CDR1 is KGHSH and CDR2 is LQKENI. The CDR3 loop spans 16 amino acids. Trimming at V came to 3 bases and at J to 6 bases, leaving 6 bases not matched to a gene. CDR3 nucleotide sequence: TGTGCCAGCTCACCTTTCACGGGACTAGCGGGAGGCGAGCAGTACTTC. This gives the protein CASSPFTGLAGGEQYF.

This clonotype has ten or more counts. The V call is TRBV12-3 or TRBV12-4, the J call TRBJ2-7; 7 nucleotides agree with TRBD2. This CDR3 has 12 residues. V was clipped by 4 bases and J by 6 bases; unmatched bases: 3. The DNA of the CDR3 is TGTGCCAGCAGTTGGGGGAGGGCCGAGCAGTACTTC. Its protein is CASSWGRAEQYF.

The chain uses TRBV19 and TRBJ1-5, with TRBD1 matching over 10 bases. The V gene end was trimmed by 6 bases and the J gene end by 6 bases; junction bases not matched to a gene: 11. Germline V CDR1 and CDR2: LNHDA, SQIVND (reference sequence). This CDR3 is built from 16 residues. CDR3 sequence: CASSRQGQGGGQPQHF. CDR3 nucleotides: TGTGCCAGTAGCCGCCAAGGACAGGGGGGGGGTCAGCCCCAGCATTTT.

This clonotype occurred once. Germline and junction disagree at one end, which may indicate a read error. The V call is TRBV14, the J call TRBJ2-1, with D hard to call. CDR1 is SGHDN and CDR2 is FVKESK in the germline V gene. The CDR3 has 15 amino acids. The CDR3 sequence: CASGQDPRKYNEQFF. CDR3 DNA sequence: TGTGCCAGCGGCCAAGACCCGAGGAAATACAATGAGCAGTTCTTC.

The gene calls are TRBV14 and TRBJ2-3; D gene uncertain. The CDR3 is 15 residues long. Germline V CDR1 and CDR2: SGHDN, FVKESK. Trimming shortened V by 0 bases and J by 1 base, and 8 bases separated the two germline ends. The CDR3 loop is CASSQEKTGTDTQYF. The CDR3 bases are TGTGCCAGCAGCCAAGAGAAGACGGGCACAGATACGCAGTATTTT.

Concerning this clonotype: A read error may produce the germline difference seen at one junction end. CDR3 bases: TGCGCCAGCATCCAAGATTGGGCACGGGGTCCCGATACGCAGTATTTT. This translates into CASIQDWARGPDTQYF. The genes are TRBV4-3 and TRBJ2-3, with a weak D call TRBD2 (5 bases). The CDR3 consists of 16 residues. CDR1 LGHNA and CDR2 YSLEER come from the germline V gene.

The V gene is TRBV7-3, the J gene TRBJ2-2; TRBD1 matches 8 bases. Germline V CDR1 and CDR2: SGHTA, FQGTGA. After removal of 7 bases from V and 7 bases from J, the junction contained 5 bases not matched to a gene. There are 13 residues in the CDR3. The CDR3 spells CASISGGFGELFF. The CDR3 DNA sequence: TGTGCCAGCATCTCAGGGGGCTTCGGGGAGCTGTTTTTT.

This clonotype was counted between two and nine times. The chain uses TRBV30 and TRBJ1-4, with D uncertain. V was pared by 4 bases and J by 7 bases, with 10 bases between. Germline-derived CDR1 and CDR2 are GTSNPN and SVGIG (reference sequence). CDR3 size: 12 residues. The CDR3 DNA follows: TGTGCCTGGAAACAAGGGAGTGAAAAACTGTTTTTT. It is translated as CAWKQGSEKLFF.

The chain recombines TRBV7-9 with TRBJ2-3; D is possibly TRBD2 (5 bases). CDR3 length equals 14 residues. Trimming shortened V by 4 bases and J by 6 bases, and 14 bases separated the two germline ends. Germline V gives CDR1 SEHNR, CDR2 FQNEAQ (reference sequence). In nucleotides, the CDR3 is TGTGCCAGCAGCTCAGAAGGGCGGGCCGATACGCAGTATTTT. Its protein product is CASSSEGRADTQYF. Supplemented by reference TRBV7-9 and TRBJ2-3, the full variable domain reads DTGVSQNPRHKITKRGQNVTFRCDPISEHNRLYWYRQTLGQGPEFLTYFQNEAQLEKSRLLSDRFSAERPKGSFSTLEIQRTEQGDSAMYLCASSSEGRADTQYFGPGTRLTVL.

This clonotype was picked up a small number of times. The chain couples TRBV7-9 to TRBJ1-1, with TRBD1 as a possible D gene (5 bases). V dropped 5 bases and J dropped 6 bases, with 10 bases sitting between them. The germline gives CDR1 SEHNR, CDR2 FQNEAQ (reference sequence). The CDR3 consists of 12 residues. The CDR3 DNA reads as TGTGCCAGCAGCAACTGGGGCGCTGAAGCTTTCTTT. This translates into CASSNWGAEAFF.

The V call is TRBV20-1, the J call TRBJ2-5; 13 bases align to TRBD2. The CDR3 extends over 15 amino acids. Losses at the gene ends were 3 bases for V and 5 bases for J; bases not matched to a gene: 6. Per the germline V gene, CDR1 is DFQATT and CDR2 is SNEGSKA (reference sequence). CDR3 residues: CSARTRTSGSETQYF. The DNA for the CDR3 is TGCAGTGCTAGGACTCGGACTAGCGGGAGTGAGACCCAGTACTTC.

Regarding this clonotype: A much larger clone differs by one base, so this may be a read error. This chain uses TRBV9 with TRBJ1-2, with D maybe TRBD1 (6 bases). In germline, CDR1 is SGDLS, CDR2 YYNGEE. This CDR3 region has 15 residues. The CDR3 region is CASSVGRGRDYDYTF. CDR3 DNA: TGTGCCAGCAGCGTAGGTCGGGGGCGGGACTATGACTACACCTTC.

This clonotype was counted at least ten times. This chain links TRBV11-1 with TRBJ2-2; weak D call: TRBD2 (6 bases). V shed 5 bases and J shed 0 bases, with 22 bases lying between them. Germline V gives CDR1 SGHAT, CDR2 FQDESV (reference sequence). The CDR3 runs to 19 residues. The chain's CDR3 is CASSAPKRWGGANTGELFF. CDR3 coding DNA: TGTGCCAGCAGCGCACCCAAAAGGTGGGGCGGGGCGAACACCGGGGAGCTGTTTTTT.

A note on this clonotype: Since a much larger clone is just one base distant, this may be a read error. The V call is TRBV20-1, the J call TRBJ2-3; D is undetermined. TRBJ1-5 matches the DNA end more closely, so the J call is doubtful. The CDR3 has 14 residues. Germline values: CDR1 DFQATT, CDR2 SNEGSKA (reference sequence). CDR3 coding DNA: TGCAGTGCAACACTAGCGGGAGTCGGAGATACGCAGCATTTT. It translates to CSATLAGVGDTQHF.

This clonotype was seen repeatedly, ten times or more. The chain links TRBV11-2 to TRBJ2-7, with 7 bases matching TRBD1. The germline V gene has CDR1 SGHAT and CDR2 FQNNGV. This CDR3 is 15 amino acids long. With V trimmed by 6 bases and J by 0 bases, 8 bases remained unmatched. CDR3: CASSSRGHGSYEQYF. The CDR3 DNA follows: TGTGCCAGCAGTTCGAGGGGGCACGGCTCCTACGAGCAGTACTTC.

The rearrangement joins TRBV24-1 to TRBJ2-6; D call uncertain. Trimming stripped 3 bases from V and 2 bases from J, with 7 bases between. Germline CDR1 is KGHDR and CDR2 is SFDVKD. The CDR3 consists of 15 residues. In DNA, the CDR3 is TGTGCCACCAGTGATATGACGGCTGGGGCCAACGTCCTGACTTTC. This encodes CATSDMTAGANVLTF.

This clonotype has a count of ten or more. The CDR3 DNA reads as TGCAGTGCTAGACCCGTTCTGGATGAGCAGTTCTTC. Translated: CSARPVLDEQFF. The V call is TRBV20-1, the J call TRBJ2-1, with D hard to call. This CDR3 is 12 amino acids long. Germline values: CDR1 DFQATT, CDR2 SNEGSKA (reference sequence). The V and J ends lost 2 bases and 8 bases respectively, with 10 bases between them.

The chain uses TRBV10-3 and TRBJ2-3, with D perhaps matching TRBD1 (6 bases). In germline, CDR1 is ENHRY, CDR2 SYGVKD. The V end lost 10 bases, the J end lost 6 bases, and 17 bases lay between the germline ends. The CDR3 is made up of 13 amino acids. Here the CDR3 reads CASGGAGRDTQYF. DNA of the CDR3: TGTGCCAGTGGGGGCGCAGGTCGGGATACGCAGTATTTT.

This clonotype was seen a handful of times. The chain carries TRBV18 and TRBJ1-5; D is perhaps TRBD1 (6 bases). The CDR3 loop spans 16 amino acids. V dropped 2 bases and J dropped 1 base, with 12 bases sitting between them. Germline V lookup: CDR1 KGHSH, CDR2 LQKENI. CDR3 loop: CASSPDTGYSNQPQHF. CDR3 DNA: TGTGCCAGCTCACCAGACACAGGGTACAGCAATCAGCCCCAGCATTTT.

The genes are TRBV20-1 and TRBJ1-2; D is unresolved. The V end was cut by 8 bases, the J end by 5 bases, with 12 bases between. Germline CDR1 and CDR2: DFQATT and SNEGSKA (reference sequence). CDR3 length: 11 amino acids. CDR3 in amino acids: CSSTREYGYTF. In DNA form, the CDR3 reads TGCAGTTCCACGAGGGAATATGGCTACACCTTC.

This clonotype was recorded a few times. The chain uses TRBV28 and TRBJ2-5; tentative D call: TRBD2 (7 bases). Trimming left V 3 bases short and J 5 bases short, with 19 bases between. The germline V gene encodes CDR1 MDHEN and CDR2 SYDVKM. The CDR3 is 16 amino acids. The CDR3 spells CASSFGVAGGQETQYF. The CDR3 region has the DNA TGTGCCAGCAGTTTCGGGGTAGCCGGGGGGCAGGAGACCCAGTACTTC. Filled out from reference TRBV28 and TRBJ2-5, the complete variable domain reads DVKVTQSSRYLVKRTGEKVFLECVQDMDHENMFWYRQDPGLGLRLIYFSYDVKMKEKGDIPEGYSVSREKKERFSLILESASTNQTSMYLCASSFGVAGGQETQYFGPGTRLLVL.

DNA of the CDR3: TGTGCCACCAGTGTGGCTAGCGGGCAGAACACCGGGGAGCTGTTTTTT. This encodes CATSVASGQNTGELFF. The rearrangement joins TRBV24-1 to TRBJ2-2; 8 nucleotides match TRBD2. The CDR3 loop spans 16 amino acids. Unmatched junction bases numbered 5, after V lost 5 bases and J lost 1 base. Per the germline V gene, CDR1 is KGHDR and CDR2 is SFDVKD.

This clonotype has a handful of counts. J is TRBJ2-7 and V is TRBV7-2, with D unresolved. CDR1 is SGHTA and CDR2 is FQGNSA in the germline V gene. The CDR3 is made up of 13 amino acids. Trimming removed 5 bases at V and 3 bases at J, with 11 bases between. The CDR3: CASSKGPIYEQYF. DNA of the CDR3: TGTGCCAGCAGCAAAGGACCAATCTACGAGCAGTACTTC. Based on the CDR3 plus reference TRBV7-2 and TRBJ2-7, the full variable domain is GAGVSQSPSNKVTEKGKDVELRCDPISGHTALYWYRQSLGQGLEFLIYFQGNSAPDKSGLPSDRFSAERTGGSVSTLTIQRTQQEDSAVYLCASSKGPIYEQYFGPGTRLTVT.

This clonotype was detected only a few times. The V gene is TRBV4-1, the J gene TRBJ2-1; 8 nucleotides match TRBD2. V gave up 1 base and J gave up 2 bases; unmatched junction bases: 7. Germline V CDR1 and CDR2: MGHRA, YSYEKL. There are 17 residues in the CDR3. This CDR3 reads CASSQGLAGKTYNEQFF. The CDR3 DNA sequence: TGCGCCAGCAGCCAAGGATTAGCGGGAAAAACCTACAATGAGCAGTTCTTC.

This rearrangement joins TRBV18 to TRBJ2-3; 12 bases align to TRBD2. V dropped 3 bases and J dropped 2; count of bases not matched to a gene: 9. The germline CDR1 and CDR2 sequences are KGHSH and LQKENI. This CDR3 contains 18 residues. In DNA, the CDR3 is TGTGCCAGCTCACCCCCCGGTGGACTAGCGGGAAACACAGATACGCAGTATTTT. It is translated as CASSPPGGLAGNTDTQYF.

There are many counts of this clonotype. The V and J genes are TRBV5-4 and TRBJ1-6; 7 bases align to TRBD1. Germline V gene lookup returns CDR1 SGHNT and CDR2 YYREEE (reference sequence). Unmatched junction bases numbered 7, after V lost 4 bases and J lost 9 bases. The CDR3 consists of 14 residues. The CDR3 spells CASSLQGSGSPLHF. In nucleotides, the CDR3 is TGTGCCAGCAGCCTACAGGGGAGCGGTTCACCCCTCCACTTT.